The sequence of this T cell receptor beta chain was determined in a study of a mutant IDH1 vaccine in newly diagnosed glioma. Whole-study context: Vaccines were begun 4-6 weeks after radiotherapy alone, or with temozolomide cycles. Treated patients, around 60% male and around 38% female, averaged about 40 years of age. Patients got radiotherapy, temozolomide, or both beforehand, and most got both.

General observations from the study: Variations in leading peripheral T cell clonotypes appeared to have no connection with pseudoprogression.

To note about this clone: Its cognate antigen is unknown.

As for time point: week 23, last vaccination. One vaccine dose held 300 ug of mutant IDH1 20-mer peptide and came with topical imiquimod. Assay used: immunoSEQ multiplex PCR; TCRdb lists only in-frame clones, some missing. The data contain 25,000 to 35,000 clones, around 87% of them singletons. Germline lookup yields CDR1 MNHEY and CDR2 SVGAGI. With 7 bases removed from V and 2 bases from J, the gap between germline ends came to 14 bases. The CDR3 extends over 14 amino acids. The material sequenced was PBMCs, taken from a glioma patient whose treatment included an IDH1 peptide vaccine. The J gene is TRBJ2-5, the V gene TRBV6-5; a weak D match, TRBD1 (6 bases). The sequence derives from a man in his forties with glioma. The CDR3 DNA is TGTGCCAGCACCAACCTCAGGGGTCAAGAGACCCAGTACTTC. Translated, it gives CASTNLRGQETQYF.